This T cell receptor (beta chain) is drawn from a study of blood T cell repertoires in COVID-19. Turning to the study itself: The cDNA or gDNA used as material had been derived from T cells, B-cell-depleted T cells, or PBMCs.

Using immunoSEQ multiplex PCR, the repertoire was profiled, and TCRdb retains in-frame clones only, with some absent. Of 45,000 to 50,000 clones in the sample, around 85% were seen once. V lost 1 base and J lost 7; bases outside the gene matches: 6. CDR3 length: 15 amino acids. Germline V gene sequence: CDR1 SGHVS, CDR2 FQNEAQ. The receptor was derived from a human donor in a cohort sampled during active COVID-19. The chain joins TRBV7-8 to TRBJ2-2, with 7 positions matching TRBD1. The sequenced sample consisted of peripheral blood. The CDR3 sequence is CASSLEGAFGGELFF. CDR3 nucleotide sequence: TGTGCCAGCAGCTTAGAGGGGGCGTTTGGCGGGGAGCTGTTTTTT.